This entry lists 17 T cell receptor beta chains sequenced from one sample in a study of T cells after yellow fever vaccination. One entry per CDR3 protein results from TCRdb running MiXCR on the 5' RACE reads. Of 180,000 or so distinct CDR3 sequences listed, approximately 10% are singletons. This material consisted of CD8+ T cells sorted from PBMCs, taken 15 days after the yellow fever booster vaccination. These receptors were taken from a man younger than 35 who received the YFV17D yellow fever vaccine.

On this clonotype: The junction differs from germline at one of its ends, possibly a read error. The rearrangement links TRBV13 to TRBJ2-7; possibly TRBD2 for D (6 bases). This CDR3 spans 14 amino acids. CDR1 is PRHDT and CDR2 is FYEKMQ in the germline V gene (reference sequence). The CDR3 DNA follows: TGTGCCAGCAGTTTAGGGAGGTTGGCCGGCGAGCAGTACTTC. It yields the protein CASSLGRLAGEQYF.

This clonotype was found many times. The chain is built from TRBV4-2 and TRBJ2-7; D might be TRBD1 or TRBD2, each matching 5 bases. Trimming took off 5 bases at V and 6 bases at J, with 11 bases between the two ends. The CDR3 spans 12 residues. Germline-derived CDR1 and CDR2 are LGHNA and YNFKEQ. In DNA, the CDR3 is TGTGCCAGCAGCTCATGGGGGTCCGAGCAGTACTTC. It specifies CASSSWGSEQYF.

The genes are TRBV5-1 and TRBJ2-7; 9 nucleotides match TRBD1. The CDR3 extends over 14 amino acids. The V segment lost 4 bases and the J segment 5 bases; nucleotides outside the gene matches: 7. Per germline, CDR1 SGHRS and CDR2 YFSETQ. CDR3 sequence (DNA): TGCGCCAGCAGCGAGGGACAGGGTCCGGACGAGCAGTACGTC. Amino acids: CASSEGQGPDEQYV.

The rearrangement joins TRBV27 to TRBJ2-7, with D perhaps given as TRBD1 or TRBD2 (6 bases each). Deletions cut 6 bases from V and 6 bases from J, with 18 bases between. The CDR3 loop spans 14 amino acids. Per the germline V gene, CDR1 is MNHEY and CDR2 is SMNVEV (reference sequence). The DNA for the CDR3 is TGTGCCAGCAGGGGGGGCCGGGCCGTTGGCGAGCAGTACGTC. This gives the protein CASRGGRAVGEQYV.

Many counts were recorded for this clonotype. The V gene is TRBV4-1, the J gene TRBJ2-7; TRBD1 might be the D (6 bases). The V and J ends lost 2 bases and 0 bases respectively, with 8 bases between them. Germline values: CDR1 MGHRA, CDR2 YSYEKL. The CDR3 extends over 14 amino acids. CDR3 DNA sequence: TGCGCCAGCAGCCAAACGGACAGCTCCTACGAGCAGTACTTC. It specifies CASSQTDSSYEQYF.

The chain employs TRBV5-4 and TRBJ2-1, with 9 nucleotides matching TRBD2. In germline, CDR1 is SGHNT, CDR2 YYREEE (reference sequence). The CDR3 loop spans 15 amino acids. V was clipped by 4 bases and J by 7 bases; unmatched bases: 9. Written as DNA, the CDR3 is TGTGCCAGCAGCCTGGGGGGACTAGCTACGAATGAGCAGTTCTTC. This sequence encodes CASSLGGLATNEQFF.

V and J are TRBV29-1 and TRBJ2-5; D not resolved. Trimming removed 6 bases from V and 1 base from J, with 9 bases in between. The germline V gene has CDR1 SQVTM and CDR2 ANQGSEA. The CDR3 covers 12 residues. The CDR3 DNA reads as TGCAGCGTAACAGAGTTCCAAGAGACCCAGTACTTC. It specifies CSVTEFQETQYF.

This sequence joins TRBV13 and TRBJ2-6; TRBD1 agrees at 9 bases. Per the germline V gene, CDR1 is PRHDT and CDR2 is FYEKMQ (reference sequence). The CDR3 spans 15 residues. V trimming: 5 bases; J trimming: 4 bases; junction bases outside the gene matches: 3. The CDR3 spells CASSGQGIGANVLTF. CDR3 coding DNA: TGTGCCAGCAGCGGACAGGGGATAGGGGCCAACGTCCTGACTTTC.

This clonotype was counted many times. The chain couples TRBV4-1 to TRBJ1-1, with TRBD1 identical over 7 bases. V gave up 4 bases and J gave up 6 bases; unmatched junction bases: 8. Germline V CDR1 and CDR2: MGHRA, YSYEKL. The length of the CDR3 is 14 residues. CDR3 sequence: CASSPLTGEPEAFF. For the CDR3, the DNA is TGCGCCAGCAGCCCTCTCACAGGGGAGCCTGAAGCTTTCTTT.

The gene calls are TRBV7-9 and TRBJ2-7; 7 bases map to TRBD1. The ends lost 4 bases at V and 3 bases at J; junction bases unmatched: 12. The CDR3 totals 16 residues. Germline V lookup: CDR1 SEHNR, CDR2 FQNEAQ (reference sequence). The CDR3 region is CASSSATGEYIYEQYF. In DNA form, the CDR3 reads TGTGCCAGCAGCTCCGCCACAGGGGAATATATCTACGAGCAGTACTTC.

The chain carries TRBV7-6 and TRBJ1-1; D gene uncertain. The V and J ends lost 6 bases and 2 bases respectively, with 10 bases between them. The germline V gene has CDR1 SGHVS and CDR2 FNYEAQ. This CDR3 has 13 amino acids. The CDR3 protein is CASSPGFNTEAFF. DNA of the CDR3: TGTGCCAGCAGTCCAGGATTTAACACTGAAGCTTTCTTT. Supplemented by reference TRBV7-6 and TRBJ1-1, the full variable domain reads GAGVSQSPRYKVTKRGQDVALRCDPISGHVSLYWYRQALGQGPEFLTYFNYEAQQDKSGLPNDRFSAERPEGSISTLTIQRTEQRDSAMYRCASSPGFNTEAFFGQGTRLTVV.

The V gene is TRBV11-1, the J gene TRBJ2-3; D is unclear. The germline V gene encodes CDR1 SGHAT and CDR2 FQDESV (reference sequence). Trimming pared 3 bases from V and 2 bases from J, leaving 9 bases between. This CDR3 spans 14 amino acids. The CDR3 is CASSLVRSTDTQYF. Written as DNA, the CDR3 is TGTGCCAGCAGCTTGGTTCGTTCCACAGATACGCAGTATTTT. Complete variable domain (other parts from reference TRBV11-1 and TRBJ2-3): EAEVAQSPRYKITEKSQAVAFWCDPISGHATLYWYRQILGQGPELLVQFQDESVVDDSQLPKDRFSAERLKGVDSTLKIQPAELGDSAMYLCASSLVRSTDTQYFGPGTRLTVL.

The CDR3 loop reads CSWEGASSETQYF. The CDR3 bases are TGCTCCTGGGAGGGGGCATCATCAGAGACCCAGTACTTC. The chain uses TRBV29-1 and TRBJ2-5; D tentatively reads TRBD1 or TRBD2 (7 bases each). This CDR3 contains 13 residues. Looked up from germline, CDR1 is SQVTM and CDR2 is ANQGSEA.

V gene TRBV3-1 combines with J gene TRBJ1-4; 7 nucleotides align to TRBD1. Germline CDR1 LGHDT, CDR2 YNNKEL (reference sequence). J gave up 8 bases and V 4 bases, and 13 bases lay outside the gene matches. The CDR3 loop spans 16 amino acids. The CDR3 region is CASSPTTKGANEKLFF. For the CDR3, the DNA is TGTGCCAGCAGCCCTACAACCAAGGGGGCAAACGAAAAACTGTTTTTT.

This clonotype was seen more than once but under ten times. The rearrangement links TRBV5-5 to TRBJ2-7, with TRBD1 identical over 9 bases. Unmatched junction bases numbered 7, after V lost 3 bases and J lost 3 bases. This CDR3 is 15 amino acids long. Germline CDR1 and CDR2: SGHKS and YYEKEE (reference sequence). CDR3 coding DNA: TGTGCCAGCAGCTCAGCGGACAGGGGAGTCTACGAGCAGTACGTC. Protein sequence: CASSSADRGVYEQYV.

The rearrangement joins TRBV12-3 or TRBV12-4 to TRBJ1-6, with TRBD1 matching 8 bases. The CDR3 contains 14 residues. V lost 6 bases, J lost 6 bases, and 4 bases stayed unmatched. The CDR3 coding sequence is TGTGCCAGCAGCCCCACAGGGGGTAATTCACCCCTCCACTTT. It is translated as CASSPTGGNSPLHF.

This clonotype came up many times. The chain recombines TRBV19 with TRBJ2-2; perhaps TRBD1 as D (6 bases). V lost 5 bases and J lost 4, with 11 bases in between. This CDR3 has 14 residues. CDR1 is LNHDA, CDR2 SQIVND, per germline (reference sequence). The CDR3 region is CASSPQGPTGELFF. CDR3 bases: TGTGCCAGTAGTCCACAGGGCCCCACCGGGGAGCTGTTTTTT.